The clone carrying this TCR beta chain was observed many times. Its antigen is as yet unknown. The germline gene is not matched at one end of the junction; a read error may be the cause. These data originate in a study of T cell repertoires in cytomegalovirus infection. Whole-study context: TCR beta signatures that were public indicated CMV infection and matching HLA type. Study-wide results and caveats: Clonotype analysis showed dominance of the ex vivo response by HLA-C-restricted CMV-specific TCR beta clonotypes. Carriers of CMV and the relevant HLA type were discriminated by public TCR beta frequency.

CDR1 and CDR2 (germline): SSHAT, FNYEAQ (reference sequence). The CDR3 sequence is 15 residues long. TCRdb analysed the reads with MiXCR anew, one entry per CDR3 protein. Here the sample spans approximately 260,000 distinct CDR3 sequences, approximately 15% being singletons. The origin of this receptor is a human donor in good health (CMV status not recorded). Some clones in this sample may be carry-over from other donors' samples. Material for sequencing was CD8+ T cells from PBMCs. The V and J genes are TRBV7-7 and TRBJ2-1; unclear D gene. CDR3 sequence reads: CASSPGLGPNNEQFF. CDR3 sequence (DNA): TGTGCTAGCAGCCCCGGCTTAGGACCCAACAATGAGCAGTTCTTC.